A single T cell receptor (beta chain) is shown here with its context. The table came from immunoSEQ multiplex PCR; TCRdb's copy has only in-frame clones and leaves some out. This table holds tens of thousands of clones, around 94% found once. This entry belongs to a study of T cell changes during pregnancy in multiple sclerosis. The CDR3 totals 13 residues. Germline-derived CDR1 and CDR2 are SGHTA and FQGTGA. V shed 1 base and J shed 8 bases, with 9 bases lying between them. The TCR comes from a female donor with multiple sclerosis, enrolled in a pregnancy study. Sequenced: peripheral blood. J is TRBJ2-1 and V is TRBV7-3, with D unclear. The CDR3, as DNA: TGTGCCAGCAGCTTAAGGCTTTTAGATGAGCAGTTCTTC. It yields the protein CASSLRLLDEQFF.